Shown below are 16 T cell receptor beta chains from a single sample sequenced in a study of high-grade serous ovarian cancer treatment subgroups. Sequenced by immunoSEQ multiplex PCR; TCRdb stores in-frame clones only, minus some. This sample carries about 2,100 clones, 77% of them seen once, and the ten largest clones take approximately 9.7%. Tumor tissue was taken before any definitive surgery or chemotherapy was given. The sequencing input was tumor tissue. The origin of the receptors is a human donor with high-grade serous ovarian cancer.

The CDR3 DNA is TGTGCCAGCAGCCCGGACGGTCGGGGGAGGGATACGCAGTATTTT. As protein: CASSPDGRGRDTQYF. The genes are TRBV7-3 and TRBJ2-3, with D possibly matching TRBD2 (6 bases). This CDR3 has 15 amino acids. Trimming cost V 5 bases and J 6 bases, with 18 bases left between them. The germline CDR1 and CDR2 sequences are SGHTA and FQGTGA.

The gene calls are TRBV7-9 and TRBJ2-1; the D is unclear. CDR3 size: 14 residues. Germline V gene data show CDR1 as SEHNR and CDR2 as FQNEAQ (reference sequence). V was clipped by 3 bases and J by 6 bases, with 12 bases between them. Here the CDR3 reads CASSFQSYGNEQFF. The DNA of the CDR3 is TGTGCCAGCAGCTTTCAGTCCTATGGCAATGAGCAGTTCTTC.

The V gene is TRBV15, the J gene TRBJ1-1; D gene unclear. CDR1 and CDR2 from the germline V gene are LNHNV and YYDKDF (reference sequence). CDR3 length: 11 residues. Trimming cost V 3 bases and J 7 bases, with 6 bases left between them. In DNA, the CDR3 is TGTGCCACCAGCAGCCCTATTGAAGCTTTCTTT. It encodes CATSSPIEAFF.

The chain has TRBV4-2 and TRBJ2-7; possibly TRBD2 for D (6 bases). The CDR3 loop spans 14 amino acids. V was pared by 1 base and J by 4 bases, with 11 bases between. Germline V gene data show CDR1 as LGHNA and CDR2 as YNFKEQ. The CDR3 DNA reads TGTGCCAGCAGCCAAGGATTTGGGACTTACGAGCAGTACTTC. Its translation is CASSQGFGTYEQYF.

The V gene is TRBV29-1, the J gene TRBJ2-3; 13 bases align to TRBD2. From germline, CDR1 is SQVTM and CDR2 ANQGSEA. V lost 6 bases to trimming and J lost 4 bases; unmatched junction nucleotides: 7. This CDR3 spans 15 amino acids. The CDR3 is CSVPGTSGIADTQYF. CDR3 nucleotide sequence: TGCAGCGTACCAGGGACTAGCGGGATTGCAGATACGCAGTATTTT.

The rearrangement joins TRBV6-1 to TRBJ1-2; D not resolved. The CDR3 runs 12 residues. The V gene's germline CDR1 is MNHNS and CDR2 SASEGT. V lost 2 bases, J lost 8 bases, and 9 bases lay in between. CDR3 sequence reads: CASSESGIGYTF. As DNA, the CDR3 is TGTGCCAGCAGTGAAAGCGGGATCGGCTACACCTTC.

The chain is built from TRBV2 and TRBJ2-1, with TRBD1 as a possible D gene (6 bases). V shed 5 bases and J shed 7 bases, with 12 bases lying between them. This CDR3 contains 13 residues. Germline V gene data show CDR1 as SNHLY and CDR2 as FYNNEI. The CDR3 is CASSTKRGNEQFF. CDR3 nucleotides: TGTGCCAGCAGTACGAAGAGGGGGAATGAGCAGTTCTTC.

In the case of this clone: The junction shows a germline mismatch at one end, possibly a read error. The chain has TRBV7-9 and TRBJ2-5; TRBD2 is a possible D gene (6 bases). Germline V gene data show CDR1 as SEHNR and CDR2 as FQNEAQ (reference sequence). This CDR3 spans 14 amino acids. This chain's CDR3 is CAGSLRDSQETQYF. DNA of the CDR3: TGTGCCGGCAGCTTGCGGGACTCCCAAGAGACCCAGTACTTC. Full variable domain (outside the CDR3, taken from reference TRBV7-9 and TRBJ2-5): DTGVSQNPRHKITKRGQNVTFRCDPISEHNRLYWYRQTLGQGPEFLTYFQNEAQLEKSRLLSDRFSAERPKGSFSTLEIQRTEQGDSAMYLCAGSLRDSQETQYFGPGTRLLVL.

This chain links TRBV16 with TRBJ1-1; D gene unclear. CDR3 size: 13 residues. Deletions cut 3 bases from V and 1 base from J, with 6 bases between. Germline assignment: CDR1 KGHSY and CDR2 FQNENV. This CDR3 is CASSQQPNTEAFF. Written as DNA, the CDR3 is TGTGCCAGCAGCCAGCAACCGAACACTGAAGCTTTCTTT.

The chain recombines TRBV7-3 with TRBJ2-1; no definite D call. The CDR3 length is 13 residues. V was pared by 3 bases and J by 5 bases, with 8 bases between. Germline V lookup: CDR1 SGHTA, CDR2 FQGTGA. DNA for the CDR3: TGTGCCAGCAGCTTTGATAGGAACAATGAGCAGTTCTTC. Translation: CASSFDRNNEQFF.

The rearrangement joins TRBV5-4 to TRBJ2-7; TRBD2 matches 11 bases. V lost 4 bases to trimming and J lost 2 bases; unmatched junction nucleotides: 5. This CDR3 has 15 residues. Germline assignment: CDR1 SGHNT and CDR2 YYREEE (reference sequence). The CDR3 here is CASSQGLAEAYEQYF. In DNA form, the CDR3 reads TGTGCCAGCAGCCAGGGACTAGCGGAAGCCTACGAGCAGTACTTC.

CDR3 loop: CASSLRDSYGYTF. DNA for the CDR3: TGTGCCAGCAGCTTGCGGGACAGCTATGGCTACACCTTC. V is TRBV7-6 and J is TRBJ1-2; the match to TRBD1 covers 7 bases. V lost 3 bases to trimming and J lost 4 bases; unmatched junction nucleotides: 2. The CDR3 runs 13 residues. The germline gives CDR1 SGHVS, CDR2 FNYEAQ.

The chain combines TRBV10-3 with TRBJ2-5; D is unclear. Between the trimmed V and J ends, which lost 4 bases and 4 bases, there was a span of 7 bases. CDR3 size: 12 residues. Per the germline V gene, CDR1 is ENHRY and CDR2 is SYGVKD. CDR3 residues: CAISVDRETQYF. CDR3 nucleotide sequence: TGTGCCATCAGTGTAGATAGAGAGACCCAGTACTTC.

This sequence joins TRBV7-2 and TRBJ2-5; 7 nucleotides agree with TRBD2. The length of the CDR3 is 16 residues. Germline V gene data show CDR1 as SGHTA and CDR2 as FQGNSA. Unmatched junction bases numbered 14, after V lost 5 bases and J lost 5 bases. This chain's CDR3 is CASSPLGAGALETQYF. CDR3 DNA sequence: TGTGCCAGCAGCCCTCTTGGGGCGGGAGCTTTGGAGACCCAGTACTTC.

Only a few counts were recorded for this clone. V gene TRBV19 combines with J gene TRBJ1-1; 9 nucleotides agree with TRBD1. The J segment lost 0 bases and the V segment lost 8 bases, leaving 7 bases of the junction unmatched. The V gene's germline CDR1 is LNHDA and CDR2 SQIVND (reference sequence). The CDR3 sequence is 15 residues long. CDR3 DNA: TGTGCCAGTGCGACAGGGGGAGGGATGAACACTGAAGCTTTCTTT. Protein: CASATGGGMNTEAFF.

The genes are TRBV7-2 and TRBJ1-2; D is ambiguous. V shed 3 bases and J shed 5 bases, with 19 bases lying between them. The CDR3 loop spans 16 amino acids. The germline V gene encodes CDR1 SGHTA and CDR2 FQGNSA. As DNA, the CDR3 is TGTGCCAGCAGCTTCCGATCCGAGAGGGCAGCTTATGGCTACACCTTC. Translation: CASSFRSERAAYGYTF.